Below, 3 T cell receptor beta chains from the same sample are listed, as sequenced in a study of cytomegalovirus exposure and HLA in healthy donors. PCR involved 60 Vbeta and 13 Jbeta primers. Sequenced by immunoSEQ multiplex PCR; TCRdb stores in-frame clones only, minus some. The repertoire holds over 150,000 clones, with about three quarters as singletons. The sample comprised PBMCs. The receptors stem from a woman between 40 and 55 years old in good health and CMV-seropositive.

The chain couples TRBV28 to TRBJ1-2; 8 nucleotides align to TRBD1. The germline gives CDR1 MDHEN, CDR2 SYDVKM. The CDR3 consists of 13 residues. Trimming cost V 6 bases and J 5 bases; bases outside gene matches: 5. The CDR3 nucleotides read TGTGCCAGCAGACAAGACAGGGGTTATGGCTACACCTTC. Translated: CASRQDRGYGYTF.

The CDR3, as DNA: TGTGCCAGCAGCTTGGGGACTAGCGGGGTATCCTACGAGCAGTACTTC. Protein sequence: CASSLGTSGVSYEQYF. This rearrangement joins TRBV7-6 to TRBJ2-7; 13 bases are a match to TRBD2. J lost 1 base, V lost 3 bases, and 3 bases had no gene match. There are 16 residues in the CDR3. From germline, CDR1 is SGHVS and CDR2 FNYEAQ.

The DNA of the CDR3 is TGCAGTGCTAGCCGTCTTCGGGAGCAGTACTTC. The encoded protein is CSASRLREQYF. J is TRBJ2-7 and V is TRBV20-1; D call uncertain. CDR1 DFQATT and CDR2 SNEGSKA come from the germline V gene (reference sequence). The CDR3 extends over 11 amino acids. The V end was cut by 3 bases, the J end by 7 bases, with 10 bases between.